A single TCR beta chain is shown here with its context. Antigen unknown. Healthy donors of bone marrow made up the group. Donors likely had unrecorded immune exposures despite being nominally healthy when sampled. The source of the sample is a study of cytomegalovirus exposure and HLA in healthy donors. Vbeta (60) and Jbeta (13) primers were used in the PCR. Libraries were prepared by immunoSEQ multiplex PCR; TCRdb keeps only in-frame clonotypes and omits some of them. Altogether around 37,000 clones are present, 70% to 75% being singletons, with the ten largest covering roughly 6.7%. Notes on the study in general: An analysis done earlier found most TCR beta V segments productive about 87% or about 30% of the time. By a later analysis, the bulk of CMV-associated TCR beta chains appeared HLA-restricted.

Sequencing was performed on PBMCs. This sequence was found in a man younger than 40 in good health and CMV-seronegative.

CDR3 nucleotide sequence: TGTGCCAGCAGCGACGAGGGTTATGGAGAGACCCAGTACTTC. It codes for CASSDEGYGETQYF. The chain employs TRBV5-4 and TRBJ2-5; TRBD2 might be the D (5 bases). Trimming removed 4 bases at V and 4 bases at J, with 14 bases between. This CDR3 is 14 amino acids long. Per the germline V gene, CDR1 is SGHNT and CDR2 is YYREEE (reference sequence).